This T cell receptor (beta chain) was found in a study of T cell responses to AZD1222 COVID-19 vaccine. Whole-study findings and limits: Clonal diversity was possibly underestimated; the donors were predominantly white British and more often female. Only a handful of AZD1222 recipients, six or seven in all, had baseline seropositivity.

The V gene lost 7 bases and the J gene lost 3 bases, with 10 bases spanning the gap. The CDR3 consists of 12 residues. CDR1 and CDR2 from the germline V gene are MDHEN and SYDVKM. With respect to this clone: Its cognate antigen is unknown.

Repertoires were generated with immunoSEQ multiplex PCR, while TCRdb's copy carries only in-frame clones and drops some. The sample records around 150,000 clones, more than 85% being singletons. The TCR sequence derives from an adult in good health. The sequencing used peripheral blood, collected on day 0 of AZD1222 vaccination. This chain uses TRBV28 with TRBJ2-7; D is ambiguous. CDR3 region: CASTGRIYEQYF. The CDR3 DNA follows: TGTGCCAGCACAGGCAGAATCTACGAGCAGTACTTC.